This entry concerns a single T cell receptor beta chain. As processed by the authors: Amplification of reference gene primers provided the estimated nucleated cell counts. Sequencing was performed with immunoSEQ multiplex PCR; in TCRdb, only in-frame clones are kept and a portion is missing. The D gene and trimming were derived from the DNA, and the V and J assignments and clone size from that table. The sample has 53,000 or so clones, 70% to 85% seen once. The data were obtained in a study of blood T cell repertoires in COVID-19. As for the study in general: Samples representing acute and convalescent COVID-19 were sourced from the United States, Italy and Spain. The analysed material was cDNA or gDNA that came from T cells, B-cell-depleted T cells, or PBMCs.

V lost 7 bases and J 9 bases, leaving 19 bases between the germline ends. The germline CDR1 and CDR2 sequences are LNHDA and SQIVND (reference sequence). This CDR3 has 14 residues. The receptor was isolated from a human donor in a cohort sampled during active COVID-19. The chain links TRBV19 to TRBJ2-1; possible D gene TRBD2, 6 bases. Sequencing input: peripheral blood. The CDR3 here is CASKEGLALTEQFF. CDR3 bases: TGTGCCAGTAAGGAGGGCCTAGCCCTGACTGAGCAGTTCTTC.